Given below is one T cell receptor (beta chain) in context. This entry is derived from a study of regulatory T cells in long-lasting Graves disease. Overall study context: Under 3 months of antithyroid drugs had been taken by newly diagnosed Graves' patients.

Both iRepertoire HTBI primers and Arm-PCR of CDR3 regions were used to build the TCR beta libraries. Authors' analysis steps: Samples collectively showed 60 to 75 TRBV and approximately 14 TRBJ segments. TCRdb recomputed calls from the multiplex PCR reads with MiXCR, one row per CDR3 protein. TCRdb, not the original authors, processed these V and J calls. The sample shows roughly 560,000 distinct CDR3 sequences, roughly 15% of them seen only once. Time point defined: newly diagnosed GD, antithyroid drugs for less than 3 months. Following extraction of RNA from PBMCs, that RNA was used to make the TCR library. V was shortened by 6 bases and J by 9 bases, with 18 bases between the two germline ends. The CDR3 totals 13 residues. Germline-derived CDR1 and CDR2 are DFQATT and SNEGSKA (reference sequence). This sample was shared with a second study, whose subject was T cells in Graves' hyperthyroidism and ophthalmopathy. That report notes: Researchers report that a 13 V-J model separated ophthalmopathy from stable hyperthyroidism.

Source: peripheral blood mononuclear cells (PBMCs), taken at new diagnosis, from a patient treated with antithyroid drugs. The gene calls are TRBV20-1 and TRBJ2-4; D possibly matches TRBD1 or TRBD2 (5 bases each). This clonotype originated in a middle-aged woman with Graves disease. In nucleotides, the CDR3 is TGCAGTGCCAGCTCCGGGGCGCCAGGCATTCAGTACTTC. Its protein is CSASSGAPGIQYF.